This T cell receptor (beta chain) was obtained from a study of blood T cell repertoires in COVID-19 (TCRdb year 2020). Concerning the study at large: Samples covering the acute and convalescent phases of COVID-19 were provided by collaborators in the United States, Italy and Spain. The dataset comprised deeply sampled blood TCRbeta repertoires from subjects exposed to, actively infected with, or recovered from COVID-19. HLA class I and class II types, where available, came from metadata supplied by the sample provider rather than from assay-based typing. Samples were obtained from the ongoing ImmuneRACE study (first 160 participants) and from over a thousand subjects provided by 6 global collaborators. The sample metadata nearly always contained a de-identified subject ID, COVID-19 status, age in years and sex. The repertoires were released in a freely available public database intended as a resource for research on the immune response to SARS-CoV-2. The prospective study material was composed of cDNA or gDNA derived from T cells, B-cell-depleted T cells, or PBMCs. What the research found in general, with its limitations: The quantity of clinical and demographic metadata differed by source and by participant and was supplied without curation.

Turning to this clone: There is no known antigen for this receptor. No quality values exist for individual bases; no much larger clone is one base distant.

The collaborating institutions used their own protocols to collect whole blood in K2EDTA tubes. For TCRbeta analysis, collaborators shipped samples as frozen whole blood, isolated PBMCs, or DNA extracted from either of those sample types. The immunoSEQ Assay, a bias-controlled multiplex PCR, was used to amplify TCRbeta CDR3 regions from genomic DNA. As for the authors' bioinformatics: Nucleated cell counts per sample were estimated from amplification of reference gene primers within the assay. To quantify the absolute abundance of each unique TCRbeta CDR3 rearrangement, sequence reads were collapsed and filtered. For each sample, productive Simpson clonality was calculated as the square root of Simpson's diversity index across productive rearrangements. This is the immuneACCESS table as TCRdb keeps it, with only in-frame sequences that have V and J called. A part of the clones is gone; compared with another copy, unresolved V genes explain less than half, and the rest is unexplained. Clonal size and the V and J genes are those of that table, whereas D and trimming came from the DNA. In all, the sample holds 10,000 to 15,000 clones, and 65% to 90% of those were seen once. The ten biggest clones cover 25% of the sample.

Trimming removed 5 bases from V and 3 bases from J; the gene matches leave 0 bases unexplained. Sequences KGHDR (CDR1) and SFDVKD (CDR2) are obtained from the germline V gene. Including the terminal cysteine and phenylalanine, the CDR3 comprises 13 residues. Just the 39-base CDR3 DNA is kept, in frame starting at base 1. The specimen sequenced was peripheral blood. The chain links TRBV24-1 with TRBJ2-5; TRBD1 fits 9 bases in the junction. The sequence derives from a man in his forties with active or convalescent COVID-19. The nucleotides are TGTGCCACCAGTGGGACAGGGGAAGAGACCCAGTACTTC. Its protein is CATSGTGEETQYF.